A selection of T cell receptor beta chains follows, all from one sample in a study of PD-L1 blockade in urothelial cancer. Here immunoSEQ multiplex PCR was the method, and the copy in TCRdb shows in-frame clones only, minus some. The sample has about 45,000 clones, more than 70% seen once. This specimen was PBMCs, taken around atezolizumab (anti-PD-L1) treatment. Receptors originate from an elderly man with urothelial cancer. CDR3s include the opening cysteine and the closing phenylalanine or tryptophan. A D gene is named only where the DNA matches it firmly. Some rows have no size entry. The others give once, few or many, or a class for an expanded clone.

v_gene,d_gene,j_gene,abundance,CDR3nt,CDR3aa
TRBV6-1,-,TRBJ1-1,once,TGTGCCAGCAGTGAAAACGACAGGAACACTGAAGCTTTCTTT,CASSENDRNTEAFF
TRBV27,TRBD2,TRBJ2-3,-,TGTGCCAGCAGTTTTGGCGGGAGTAGGAGCACAGATACGCAGTATTTT,CASSFGGSRSTDTQYF
TRBV19,TRBD2,TRBJ2-3,-,TGTGCCAGTATTGGGACTAGCGGAGGTCAAAACGCAGATACGCAGTATTTT,CASIGTSGGQNADTQYF
TRBV5-1,TRBD2,TRBJ2-1,-,TGCGCCAGCAGCTTGGTACTAGCGGGAGGTGATTCCTACAATGAGCAGTTCTTC,CASSLVLAGGDSYNEQFF
TRBV5-5,TRBD1,TRBJ2-2,-,TGTGCCAGCAGGATGACCACAGGGGGCACCGGGGAGCTGTTTTTT,CASRMTTGGTGELFF
TRBV19,-,TRBJ1-3,-,TGTGCCAGTAGAAACCGGCATCCCCTCGGGAACACCATATATTTT,CASRNRHPLGNTIYF
TRBV5-6,TRBD2,TRBJ2-3,once,TGTGCCAGCAGCTCGAGGACTAGCGGGAGCGCAGATACGCAGTATTTT,CASSSRTSGSADTQYF
TRBV9,-,TRBJ1-2,-,TGTGCCAGCAGCGTAGATTTTGGGGGCGGGGGCTACACCTTC,CASSVDFGGGGYTF
TRBV14,-,TRBJ2-5,-,TGTGCCAGCAGCCAGTTTTCCCCCGGGACCCAGTACTTC,CASSQFSPGTQYF
TRBV27,-,TRBJ2-7,few,TGTGCCAGCAGGAGCGGAAGCGGCGGCTACGAGCAGTACTTC,CASRSGSGGYEQYF
TRBV27,-,TRBJ2-7,-,TGTGCCAGCAGCCGAGGGACAAAGAGCTACGAGCAGTACTTC,CASSRGTKSYEQYF
TRBV28,TRBD1,TRBJ2-2,-,TGTGCCAGCAGGGGACAGGGGGCGAGCACCGGGGAGCTGTTTTTT,CASRGQGASTGELFF
TRBV11-2,TRBD2,TRBJ2-1,-,TGTGCCAGCAGCTTAACGGGGGGAGGGCCGGGGGATGAGCAGTTCTTC,CASSLTGGGPGDEQFF
TRBV9,-,TRBJ2-2,-,TGTGCCAGCAGCGTAATATCAGCGGCGAACACCGGGGAGCTGTTTTTT,CASSVISAANTGELFF
TRBV30,TRBD1,TRBJ2-2,once,TGTGCCTGGAGTACAGGGGGGACTCGATTCTCCGGGGAGCTGTTTTTT,CAWSTGGTRFSGELFF
TRBV5-1,TRBD1,TRBJ2-3,-,TGCGCCAGCAGCAAGGGACAGCCACCCACAGATACGCAGTATTTT,CASSKGQPPTDTQYF
TRBV5-1,-,TRBJ2-1,-,TGCGCCAGCAGAGAGGAAAGCTCCTACAATGAGCAGTTCTTC,CASREESSYNEQFF
TRBV30,-,TRBJ1-2,-,TGTGCCTGGAGCCTCAGGGGAAGGTATGGCTACACCTTC,CAWSLRGRYGYTF
TRBV5-1,TRBD1,TRBJ2-5,-,TGCGCCAGCAGCTCGAGGACAGGGCTCACCCAAGAGACCCAGTACTTC,CASSSRTGLTQETQYF
TRBV29-1,-,TRBJ2-1,-,TGCAGCGTTGATAGGGGGAGTGAGCAGTTCTTC,CSVDRGSEQFF
TRBV7-6,TRBD1,TRBJ2-7,-,TGTGCCAGCAGCCCTCGTGGACAGGGTGGGACCGAGCAGTACTTC,CASSPRGQGGTEQYF
TRBV27,TRBD1,TRBJ2-1,-,TGTGCCAGCAGTTTCGGGACAGGTCACAATGAGCAGTTCTTC,CASSFGTGHNEQFF
TRBV28,TRBD1,TRBJ1-4,-,TGTGCCAGCAGTTTAAAACAGGGGGCAGAAAAACTGTTTTTT,CASSLKQGAEKLFF
TRBV6-6,TRBD2,TRBJ2-1,once,TGTGCCAGCAGTCCCAGCGGGAGTCCTTACAATGAGCAGTTCTTC,CASSPSGSPYNEQFF
TRBV5-1,TRBD1,TRBJ2-7,-,TGCGCCAGCAGCCCGGGGGACAGGGGATTAGGCGAGCAGTACTTC,CASSPGDRGLGEQYF
TRBV9,TRBD2,TRBJ2-3,once,TGTGCCAGCAGCTTGGGGACTAGCGGAGATACGCAGTATTTT,CASSLGTSGDTQYF
TRBV5-1,-,TRBJ2-7,-,TGCGCCAGCAGCTTGGGGGGAGGTGATTACGAGCAGTACTTC,CASSLGGGDYEQYF
TRBV30,TRBD2,TRBJ2-7,-,TGTGCCTGGGGGACTAGCGGGAGCTTCTCCTACGAGCAGTACTTC,CAWGTSGSFSYEQYF
TRBV7-9,TRBD1,TRBJ1-5,-,TGTGCCAGCACCTCGGGACAGGACCATCAGCCCCAGCATTTT,CASTSGQDHQPQHF
TRBV4-1,TRBD2,TRBJ2-1,few,TGCGCCAGCAGCCGCCCCGGGCGGGAGCGAAACAATGAGCAGTTCTTC,CASSRPGRERNNEQFF
TRBV6-5,-,TRBJ1-1,-,TGTGCCAGCAGTTATTCGGTTGGAGTGAACACTGAAGCTTTCTTT,CASSYSVGVNTEAFF
TRBV6-5,-,TRBJ1-1,-,TGTGCCAGCAGTTACCCGGGGGGCACTGAAGCTTTCTTT,CASSYPGGTEAFF
TRBV12-5,-,TRBJ2-7,once,TGTGCTAGTGGTTTTGGGTCGGGAGTGTTGTACGAGCAGTACTTC,CASGFGSGVLYEQYF
TRBV9,TRBD2,TRBJ2-1,-,TGTGCCAGCAGCCCCCGGACTAGCGTAAAAACCGAGCAGTTCTTC,CASSPRTSVKTEQFF
TRBV10-3,-,TRBJ2-1,-,TGTGCCATCAGTGAGATTTACTCCTACAATGAGCAGTTCTTC,CAISEIYSYNEQFF
TRBV21-1,-,TRBJ2-5,-,TGTGCCAGCAGCACCTGTTGGGCAGGGGCGGGAGAGACCCAGTACTTC,CASSTCWAGAGETQYF
TRBV5-1,TRBD1,TRBJ1-4,-,TGCGCCAGCAGCTTTTCAGGGGGTAATGAAAAACTGTTTTTT,CASSFSGGNEKLFF
TRBV5-4,TRBD1,TRBJ1-2,-,TGTGCCAGCAGCGAACAGGGGAGCTATGGCTACACCTTC,CASSEQGSYGYTF
TRBV30,-,TRBJ1-1,-,TGTGCCTGGAGCGAACAGTCGAACACTGAAGCTTTCTTT,CAWSEQSNTEAFF
TRBV7-8,TRBD1,TRBJ2-7,-,TGTGCCAGCATCCCCTCCCGGGACAGAGGCTCCTACGAGCAGTACTTC,CASIPSRDRGSYEQYF
TRBV4-3,TRBD1,TRBJ1-4,-,TGCGCCAGCAGCCAGAACAGGGGGCTAGGAGAAAAACTGTTTTTT,CASSQNRGLGEKLFF
TRBV5-1,-,TRBJ2-7,-,TGCGCCAGCAGCCAATCCTACAGTGGTGGGTACTCCTACGAGCAGTACTTC,CASSQSYSGGYSYEQYF
TRBV4-1,-,TRBJ2-7,-,TGCGCCAGCAGCCAAGATCTCGACACTTACTCCTACGAGCAGTACTTC,CASSQDLDTYSYEQYF
TRBV9,-,TRBJ2-3,-,TGTGCCAGCAGCGGGAGGCCGGGAGATACGCAGTATTTT,CASSGRPGDTQYF
TRBV15,-,TRBJ1-3,-,TGTGCCACCAGCAGAGACAGGGGCCCTGGAAACACCATATATTTT,CATSRDRGPGNTIYF
TRBV28,-,TRBJ2-6,-,TGTGCCAGCAGTCTCTCTGGGGCCAACGTCCTGACTTTC,CASSLSGANVLTF
TRBV7-9,-,TRBJ2-1,-,TGTGCCAGCAGCCCCACCTTCCTACGGGAAAGCTCCTACAATGAGCAGTTCTTC,CASSPTFLRESSYNEQFF
TRBV19,TRBD2,TRBJ2-3,-,TGTGCCAGTAGTAGCGGGAGAGGCGCAGATACGCAGTATTTT,CASSSGRGADTQYF
TRBV5-4,-,TRBJ2-7,-,TGTGCCAGCAGCCCGGGATCCGTAAACTACGAGCAGTACTTC,CASSPGSVNYEQYF
TRBV11-2,TRBD1,TRBJ2-7,once,TGTGCCAGCAGGTTTAGGGGCCAGGGGGCAGGGGAGCAGTACTTC,CASRFRGQGAGEQYF
TRBV18,TRBD1,TRBJ1-4,-,TGTGCCAGCTCACCACCGCCGGGACAGGGTAATGAAAAACTGTTTTTT,CASSPPPGQGNEKLFF